This T cell receptor beta chain was recovered during a study of CD8 T cells in ankylosing spondylitis. Trimming took 0 bases from V and 3 from J, leaving 15 bases between them. The length of the CDR3 is 15 residues. Germline V gene lookup returns CDR1 DFQATT and CDR2 SNEGSKA (reference sequence). TCRdb reprocessed the 5' RACE reads with MiXCR, giving one entry per CDR3 protein. The sample includes roughly 280,000 distinct CDR3 sequences, about 20% seen only once; the top ten take around 7.8%. Material: blood, either unsorted or a sorted T cell fraction (not recorded which). This clonotype was obtained from a male donor with ankylosing spondylitis or in good health (not recorded which). The genes are TRBV20-1 and TRBJ2-7; D might be TRBD1 (7 bases). CDR3 sequence reads: CSAREPQGGLYEQYV. In nucleotides, the CDR3 is TGCAGTGCTAGAGAACCGCAGGGGGGACTCTACGAGCAGTACGTC.